This is a list of T cell receptor beta chains from one sample in a study of naive and memory T cell subsets. Using its own MiXCR run on the UMI-ligation and nested PCR reads, TCRdb lists one record per CDR3 protein. Among about 90,000 distinct CDR3 sequences listed, around 10% were seen once. Sequenced: naive CD4+ T cells from blood. The receptor set was obtained from a human donor in good health. CDR3s include the opening cysteine and the closing phenylalanine or tryptophan. Fields, in order: D gene, J gene, clone size, V gene, CDR3 protein, CDR3 DNA. D genes are given only for firm matches. For some rows the clone size is stated as once, few or many, or as a class when expanded; others skip it.

d_gene: -; j_gene: TRBJ1-3; abundance: few; v_gene: TRBV7-2; CDR3aa: CASSLGSPGNTIYF; CDR3nt: TGTGCCAGCAGCTTAGGATCGCCTGGAAACACCATATATTTT
d_gene: -; j_gene: TRBJ1-3; abundance: -; v_gene: TRBV11-2; CDR3aa: CASTPRWGNTIYF; CDR3nt: TGTGCCAGCACCCCCCGATGGGGAAACACCATATATTTT
d_gene: -; j_gene: TRBJ2-5; abundance: -; v_gene: TRBV12-3/TRBV12-4; CDR3aa: CASSLPPGLTQYF; CDR3nt: TGTGCCAGCAGTCTCCCCCCGGGACTGACCCAGTACTTC
d_gene: -; j_gene: TRBJ1-1; abundance: few; v_gene: TRBV20-1; CDR3aa: CSASGSGPKTSNTEAFF; CDR3nt: TGCAGTGCTAGTGGGTCAGGGCCGAAAACCTCGAACACTGAAGCTTTCTTT
d_gene: -; j_gene: TRBJ2-3; abundance: few; v_gene: TRBV7-9; CDR3aa: CASSLLSPIGTDTQYF; CDR3nt: TGTGCCAGCAGCTTACTATCACCTATCGGGACAGATACGCAGTATTTT
d_gene: -; j_gene: TRBJ1-2; abundance: few; v_gene: TRBV19; CDR3aa: CASSTYRDTTYGYTF; CDR3nt: TGTGCCAGTAGTACCTACCGGGACACGACTTATGGCTACACCTTC
d_gene: -; j_gene: TRBJ1-5; abundance: once; v_gene: TRBV12-3/TRBV12-4; CDR3aa: CASSFRSGQGQPQHF; CDR3nt: TGTGCCAGCAGTTTCCGGTCGGGGCAGGGCCAGCCCCAGCATTTT
d_gene: -; j_gene: TRBJ2-3; abundance: many; v_gene: TRBV2; CDR3aa: CASTRRGLSGVSTDTQYF; CDR3nt: TGTGCCAGCACCCGAAGGGGGTTGAGCGGGGTTAGCACAGATACGCAGTATTTT
d_gene: -; j_gene: TRBJ1-1; abundance: -; v_gene: TRBV5-1; CDR3aa: CASSLNAVRNTEAFF; CDR3nt: TGCGCCAGCAGCTTGAACGCGGTGCGGAACACTGAAGCTTTCTTT
d_gene: TRBD1; j_gene: TRBJ2-7; abundance: many; v_gene: TRBV5-1; CDR3aa: CASSLQGAKYEQYF; CDR3nt: TGCGCCAGCAGCTTGCAGGGGGCAAAATACGAGCAGTACTTC
d_gene: -; j_gene: TRBJ2-1; abundance: many; v_gene: TRBV2; CDR3aa: CASTRRLWARNEQFF; CDR3nt: TGTGCCAGCACTCGCCGTCTATGGGCTCGGAATGAGCAGTTCTTC
d_gene: -; j_gene: TRBJ2-1; abundance: few; v_gene: TRBV2; CDR3aa: CASTYITYNEQFF; CDR3nt: TGTGCCAGCACTTATATTACCTACAATGAGCAGTTCTTC
d_gene: TRBD1; j_gene: TRBJ2-7; abundance: -; v_gene: TRBV19; CDR3aa: CASSKSDRVVEQYF; CDR3nt: TGTGCCAGTAGTAAATCCGACAGGGTGGTCGAGCAGTACTTC
d_gene: -; j_gene: TRBJ2-5; abundance: few; v_gene: TRBV18; CDR3aa: CASSPTGRRETQYF; CDR3nt: TGTGCCAGCTCACCGACGGGTCGTCGAGAGACCCAGTACTTC
d_gene: -; j_gene: TRBJ2-7; abundance: -; v_gene: TRBV28; CDR3aa: CASSLIHQGEQYF; CDR3nt: TGTGCCAGCAGTTTGATACATCAGGGCGAGCAGTACTTC
d_gene: -; j_gene: TRBJ2-5; abundance: -; v_gene: TRBV3-1; CDR3aa: CASSPPWGQETQYF; CDR3nt: TGTGCCAGCAGCCCACCTTGGGGGCAAGAGACCCAGTACTTC
d_gene: -; j_gene: TRBJ2-3; abundance: many; v_gene: TRBV5-5; CDR3aa: CASSLAIGRSTDTQYF; CDR3nt: TGTGCCAGCAGCTTGGCGATTGGGCGGAGCACAGATACGCAGTATTTT
d_gene: -; j_gene: TRBJ1-1; abundance: few; v_gene: TRBV18; CDR3aa: CASSPLGLNTEAFF; CDR3nt: TGTGCCAGCTCACCTTTGGGGTTGAACACTGAAGCTTTCTTT
d_gene: TRBD1; j_gene: TRBJ1-1; abundance: many; v_gene: TRBV12-3/TRBV12-4; CDR3aa: CASSGQGATEAFF; CDR3nt: TGTGCCAGCAGCGGTCAGGGGGCCACTGAAGCTTTCTTT
d_gene: TRBD1; j_gene: TRBJ1-3; abundance: -; v_gene: TRBV7-2; CDR3aa: CASSRQGSSGNTIYF; CDR3nt: TGTGCCAGCAGCCGACAGGGCAGCTCTGGAAACACCATATATTTT
d_gene: -; j_gene: TRBJ2-7; abundance: -; v_gene: TRBV27; CDR3aa: CASRIWDGSYERYF; CDR3nt: TGTGCCAGCAGGATATGGGATGGGTCCTACGAGCGGTACTTC
d_gene: TRBD1; j_gene: TRBJ1-1; abundance: -; v_gene: TRBV9; CDR3aa: CASSATSLDRGSEAFF; CDR3nt: TGTGCCAGCAGCGCAACCTCCCTGGACAGGGGTTCTGAAGCTTTCTTT
d_gene: TRBD1; j_gene: TRBJ2-6; abundance: few; v_gene: TRBV30; CDR3aa: CAWGGTGNVLTF; CDR3nt: TGTGCCTGGGGGGGGACAGGCAACGTCCTGACTTTC
d_gene: TRBD1; j_gene: TRBJ2-5; abundance: few; v_gene: TRBV5-1; CDR3aa: CASSPGTEETQYF; CDR3nt: TGCGCCAGCAGCCCCGGGACAGAAGAGACCCAGTACTTC
d_gene: TRBD1; j_gene: TRBJ1-2; abundance: many; v_gene: TRBV30; CDR3aa: CAWSRTGQGAGYTF; CDR3nt: TGTGCCTGGAGCCGTACAGGCCAGGGGGCCGGCTACACCTTC
d_gene: -; j_gene: TRBJ2-2; abundance: -; v_gene: TRBV5-5; CDR3aa: CASSLELNTGELFF; CDR3nt: TGTGCCAGCAGCCTTGAACTCAACACCGGGGAGCTGTTTTTT
d_gene: TRBD2; j_gene: TRBJ2-1; abundance: few; v_gene: TRBV9; CDR3aa: CASSGGLAGGSIYNEQFF; CDR3nt: TGTGCCAGCAGCGGAGGACTAGCGGGGGGGTCTATCTACAATGAGCAGTTCTTC
d_gene: -; j_gene: TRBJ1-6; abundance: -; v_gene: TRBV20-1; CDR3aa: CSAREETQGTSPLHF; CDR3nt: TGCAGTGCTAGAGAGGAGACCCAAGGGACGTCACCCCTCCACTTT
d_gene: TRBD2; j_gene: TRBJ2-3; abundance: many; v_gene: TRBV6-1; CDR3aa: CASRTTRLAKDTDTQYF; CDR3nt: TGTGCCAGCAGGACTACCCGACTAGCGAAAGACACAGATACGCAGTATTTT
d_gene: -; j_gene: TRBJ2-3; abundance: few; v_gene: TRBV6-5; CDR3aa: CASQRGAVGDTQYF; CDR3nt: TGTGCCAGCCAGAGGGGGGCCGTAGGAGATACGCAGTATTTT
d_gene: TRBD2; j_gene: TRBJ2-1; abundance: few; v_gene: TRBV20-1; CDR3aa: CSAGLAGRGEQFF; CDR3nt: TGCAGTGCTGGACTAGCGGGGAGAGGGGAGCAGTTCTTC